The clone carrying this TCR beta chain has only a few counts. This specimen belongs to a study of T cells after yellow fever vaccination. The study made its TCR cDNA through 5'RACE template switching. That step introduced a universal primer site along with UMIs. Each CDR3 protein gets one entry after TCRdb re-called the 5' RACE reads with MiXCR. The data contain around 600,000 distinct CDR3 sequences, over 9% of them singletons. This clonotype originated in a man younger than 45 who received the YFV17D yellow fever vaccine. The starting material was PBMCs, obtained on the day of the yellow fever booster vaccination.

CDR3 loop: CASSPDRVSGANVLTF. CDR3 coding DNA: TGTGCCAGCAGCCCAGACAGGGTCTCTGGGGCCAACGTCCTGACTTTC. The chain has TRBV7-2 and TRBJ2-6; 7 nucleotides match TRBD1. The CDR3 spans 16 residues. The V segment lost 5 bases and the J segment 0 bases; nucleotides outside the gene matches: 4. Germline CDR1 is SGHTA and CDR2 is FQGNSA.